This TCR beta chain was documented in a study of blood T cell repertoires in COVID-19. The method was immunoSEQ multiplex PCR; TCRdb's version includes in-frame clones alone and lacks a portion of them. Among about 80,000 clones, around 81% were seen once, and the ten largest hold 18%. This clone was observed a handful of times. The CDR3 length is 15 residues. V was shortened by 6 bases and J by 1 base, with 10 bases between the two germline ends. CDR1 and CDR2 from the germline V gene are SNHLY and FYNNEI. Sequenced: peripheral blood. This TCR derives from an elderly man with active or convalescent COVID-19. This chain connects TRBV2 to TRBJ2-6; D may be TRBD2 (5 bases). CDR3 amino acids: CASSPGISGANVLTF. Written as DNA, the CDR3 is TGTGCCAGCAGCCCCGGGATTTCTGGGGCCAACGTCCTGACTTTC.